This T cell receptor (beta chain) was captured in a study of blood T cell repertoires in COVID-19. Across the study: Sources were T cells, B-cell-depleted T cells, or PBMCs; the material itself was cDNA or gDNA.

Patients from Seattle were sampled longitudinally, starting during active infection. Measured with immunoSEQ multiplex PCR; TCRdb has only the in-frame clones, and not every one. The sample contains about 38,000 clones, roughly 74% of which appear only once. V was shortened by 2 bases and J by 6 bases, with 13 bases between the two germline ends. Germline CDR1 SGHVS, CDR2 FQNEAQ. The CDR3 sequence is 14 residues long. Sequencing was done on a sample of peripheral blood. This TCR was sampled from a man in his 70s with COVID-19, enrolled during active disease. The chain carries TRBV7-8 and TRBJ1-1; no firm D call. The CDR3 loop reads CASSLRLPGAEAFF. The CDR3 nucleotides are TGTGCCAGCAGCTTACGTCTTCCGGGAGCTGAAGCTTTCTTT.